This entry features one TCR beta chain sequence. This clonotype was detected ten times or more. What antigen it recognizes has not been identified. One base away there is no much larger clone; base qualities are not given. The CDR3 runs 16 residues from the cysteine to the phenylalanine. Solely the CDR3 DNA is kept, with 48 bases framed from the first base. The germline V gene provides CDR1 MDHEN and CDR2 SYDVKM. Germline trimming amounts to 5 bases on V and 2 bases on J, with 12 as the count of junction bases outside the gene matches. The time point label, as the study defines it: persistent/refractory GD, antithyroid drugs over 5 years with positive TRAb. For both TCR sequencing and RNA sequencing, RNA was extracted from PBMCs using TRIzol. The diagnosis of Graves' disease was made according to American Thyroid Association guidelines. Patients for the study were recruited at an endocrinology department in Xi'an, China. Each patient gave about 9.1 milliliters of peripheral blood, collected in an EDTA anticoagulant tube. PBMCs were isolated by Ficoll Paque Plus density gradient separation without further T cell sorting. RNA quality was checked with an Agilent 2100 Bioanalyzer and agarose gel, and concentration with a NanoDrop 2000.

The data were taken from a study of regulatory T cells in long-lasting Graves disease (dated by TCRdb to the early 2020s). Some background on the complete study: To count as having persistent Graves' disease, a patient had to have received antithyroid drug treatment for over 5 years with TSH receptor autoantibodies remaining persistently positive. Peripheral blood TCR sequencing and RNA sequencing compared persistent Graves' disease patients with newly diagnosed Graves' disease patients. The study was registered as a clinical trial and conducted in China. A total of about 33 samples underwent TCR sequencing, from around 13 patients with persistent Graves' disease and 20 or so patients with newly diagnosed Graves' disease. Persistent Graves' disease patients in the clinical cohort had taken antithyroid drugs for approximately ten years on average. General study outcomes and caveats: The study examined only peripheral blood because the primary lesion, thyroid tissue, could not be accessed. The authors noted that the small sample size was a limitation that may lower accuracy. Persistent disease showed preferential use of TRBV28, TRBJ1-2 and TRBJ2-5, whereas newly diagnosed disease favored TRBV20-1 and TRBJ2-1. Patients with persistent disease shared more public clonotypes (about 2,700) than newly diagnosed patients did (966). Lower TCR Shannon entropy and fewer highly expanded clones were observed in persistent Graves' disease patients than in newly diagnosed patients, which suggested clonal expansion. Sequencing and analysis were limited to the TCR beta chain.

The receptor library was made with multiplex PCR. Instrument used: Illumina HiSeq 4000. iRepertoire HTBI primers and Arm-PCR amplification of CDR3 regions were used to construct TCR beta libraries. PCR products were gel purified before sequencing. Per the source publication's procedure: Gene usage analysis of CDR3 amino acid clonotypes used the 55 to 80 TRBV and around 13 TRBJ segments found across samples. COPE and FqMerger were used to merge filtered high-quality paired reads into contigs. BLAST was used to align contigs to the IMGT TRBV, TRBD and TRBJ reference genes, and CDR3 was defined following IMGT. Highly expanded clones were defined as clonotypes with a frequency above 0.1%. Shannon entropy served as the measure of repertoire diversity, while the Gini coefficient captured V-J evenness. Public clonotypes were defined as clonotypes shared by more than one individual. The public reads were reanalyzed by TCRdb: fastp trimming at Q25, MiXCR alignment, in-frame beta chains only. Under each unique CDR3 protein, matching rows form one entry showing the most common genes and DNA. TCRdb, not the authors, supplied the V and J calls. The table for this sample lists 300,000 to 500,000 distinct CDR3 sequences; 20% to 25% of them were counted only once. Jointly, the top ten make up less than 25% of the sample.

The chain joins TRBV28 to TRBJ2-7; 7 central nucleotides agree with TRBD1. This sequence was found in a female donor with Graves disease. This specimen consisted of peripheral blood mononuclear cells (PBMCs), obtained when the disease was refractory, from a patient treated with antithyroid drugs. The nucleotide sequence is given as TGTGCCAGCAGTACTCCGGGACAGTCAACCCCCTACGAGCAGTACTTC. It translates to CASSTPGQSTPYEQYF. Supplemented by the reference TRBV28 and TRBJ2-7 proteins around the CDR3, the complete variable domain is DVKVTQSSRYLVKRTGEKVFLECVQDMDHENMFWYRQDPGLGLRLIYFSYDVKMKEKGDIPEGYSVSREKKERFSLILESASTNQTSMYLCASSTPGQSTPYEQYFGPGTRLTVT.